This TCR beta chain derives from a study of response to subunit inactivated influenza vaccine. TCRdb reanalysed the RT-PCR reads using MiXCR and keeps one entry per CDR3 protein. Counted here are a few hundred thousand distinct CDR3 sequences, approximately 7.8% occurring once; the ten biggest clones make up around 14%. A few counts support this clonotype. Its antigen is unidentified. Broader study findings: Authors suggested that a seasonal influenza vaccination recruits few new T cells each time.

V dropped 4 bases and J dropped 9; count of bases not matched to a gene: 12. CDR1 and CDR2 (germline): DFQATT, SNEGSKA (reference sequence). CDR3 size: 14 residues. Sequences were derived from PBMCs from blood, sampled around 25 months after vaccination. V is TRBV20-1 and J is TRBJ2-1, with TRBD2 identical over 7 bases. This clonotype was obtained from a man aged 50 to 75 who received an inactivated influenza vaccine. CDR3 sequence reads: CSATGLRLSGEQFF. CDR3 nucleotide sequence: TGCAGTGCTACGGGACTAAGGCTTTCCGGTGAGCAGTTCTTC.